The T cell receptor beta chain described here comes from a study of T cells in Graves' hyperthyroidism and ophthalmopathy. Study outcomes and limitations: The majority of expanded thyroid clonotypes above 0.001 also appeared in blood.

This clonotype was found many times. Its antigen is undetermined. TCR beta CDR3 regions were amplified from RNA. Carried out on the TCR CDR3, a first-round RT-PCR used the HTBI primer set. TCRdb independently ran MiXCR on the multiplex PCR reads; one entry per CDR3 protein. The sample records some 92,000 distinct CDR3 sequences, around 42% being singletons. The length of the CDR3 is 16 residues. Trimming shortened V by 3 bases and J by 0 bases, and 14 bases separated the two germline ends. Germline CDR1 is LNHDA and CDR2 is SQIVND (reference sequence). The clonotype was recovered from a woman in her thirties with Graves' hyperthyroidism. Sequencing input: peripheral blood or thyroid tissue (not recorded which). The chain joins TRBV19 to TRBJ1-1; tentative D call: TRBD1 (6 bases). The CDR3 DNA follows: TGTGCCAGTAGTATTGCGGGGGGCGCCATGAACACTGAAGCTTTCTTT. Encoded protein: CASSIAGGAMNTEAFF.